These T cell receptor beta chains were read from a single sample in a study of blood T cells in healthy people across ages. Via MiXCR, TCRdb re-called the 5' RACE reads, giving one row per CDR3 protein. The data contain roughly 800,000 distinct CDR3 sequences, 55% to 70% of them singletons. What was sequenced was blood. The receptors were sampled from a man aged 25-45 years in good health. CDR3s include the opening cysteine and the closing phenylalanine or tryptophan.

j_call	v_call	cdr3_aa
TRBJ1-2	TRBV3-1	CASSQEIDYGYTF
TRBJ2-1	TRBV2	CASSLGAGQNEQFF
TRBJ1-1	TRBV18	CASSPVEGSTEAFF
TRBJ2-1	TRBV2	CASSGRGTNEQFF
TRBJ2-7	TRBV20-1	CSAGGPAPYEQYF
TRBJ2-4	TRBV20-1	CSAALGQLIAKNIQYF
TRBJ2-5	TRBV24-1	CATSVSRGGWETQYF
TRBJ2-7	TRBV29-1	CSVWDIGNEQYF
TRBJ1-1	TRBV6-1	CASSEYYEAFF
TRBJ2-1	TRBV5-1	CANSVGTSGRYRNEQFF
TRBJ2-5	TRBV5-6	CASSFRGRLGETQYF
TRBJ1-1	TRBV7-6	CASSDPGVSSEAFF
-	TRBV20-1	CSARDGTAGAYEQYF
TRBJ2-1	TRBV20-1	CSATPTGLAGAWEQFF
TRBJ2-2	TRBV10-3	CAISESIRGRELFF
TRBJ2-1	TRBV20-1	CSARVGVGREQFF
TRBJ2-7	TRBV4-3	CASSQFYSGNEQYF